Below, 24 T cell receptor beta chains from the same sample are listed, as sequenced in a study of blood T cell repertoires in COVID-19. Method: immunoSEQ multiplex PCR; TCRdb's copy keeps in-frame clones and lacks some. Of about 220,000 clones listed, 82% are singletons. Material for sequencing was PBMCs or T cells enriched from blood (not recorded which). Receptors originate from a woman aged 55 to 70 who had recovered from COVID-19.

The rearrangement uses TRBV5-4 and TRBJ2-1, with TRBD2 as a possible D gene (6 bases). From germline, CDR1 is SGHNT and CDR2 YYREEE (reference sequence). The V and J ends lost 1 base and 4 bases respectively, with 12 bases between them. This CDR3 region has 15 residues. As DNA, the CDR3 is TGTGCCAGCAGCTTGTGGGGTAGCGGATACAATGAGCAGTTCTTC. This codes for CASSLWGSGYNEQFF.

The rearrangement links TRBV4-2 to TRBJ1-1; D not certain. The germline CDR1 and CDR2 sequences are LGHNA and YNFKEQ. V was shortened by 1 base and J by 1 base, with 13 bases between the two germline ends. The CDR3 covers 16 residues. The CDR3 region has the DNA TGTGCCAGCAGCCAAGGTCGGGAGCGACCGAACACTGAAGCTTTCTTT. This sequence encodes CASSQGRERPNTEAFF.

The V call is TRBV5-1, the J call TRBJ1-6; 10 bases align to TRBD1. The germline CDR1 and CDR2 sequences are SGHRS and YFSETQ. The CDR3 is made up of 16 amino acids. The junction had 5 bases not matched to a gene; V was cut back by 1 base and J by 7 bases. For the CDR3, the DNA is TGCGCCAGCAGCTTGATACCGGGACAGGGGAATTCACCCCTCCACTTT. It specifies CASSLIPGQGNSPLHF.

This sequence joins TRBV6-5 and TRBJ2-7; 10 bases agree with TRBD2. Germline lookup yields CDR1 MNHEY and CDR2 SVGAGI. The trim removed 5 bases at V and 7 bases at J, leaving 8 bases unmatched. The CDR3 loop spans 14 amino acids. The CDR3 is CASSPGTAGGEQYF. The CDR3 nucleotides read TGTGCCAGCAGTCCCGGGACAGCGGGGGGGGAGCAGTACTTC.

V gene TRBV14 combines with J gene TRBJ2-1, with 7 bases fitting TRBD2. The CDR3 is 15 residues long. Losses at the gene ends were 0 bases for V and 8 bases for J; bases not matched to a gene: 7. Germline V gene data show CDR1 as SGHDN and CDR2 as FVKESK. CDR3 DNA: TGTGCCAGCAGCCAAGAAGGGCGGGAGTTCGATGAGCAGTTCTTC. This translates into CASSQEGREFDEQFF.

The genes are TRBV19 and TRBJ2-4, with D uncertain. CDR1 is LNHDA, CDR2 SQIVND, per germline (reference sequence). The CDR3 sequence is 15 residues long. V was pared by 2 bases and J by 6 bases, with 14 bases between. DNA for the CDR3: TGTGCCAGTAGTATAATGGCTAGTGGATCAAACATTCAGTACTTC. The encoded protein is CASSIMASGSNIQYF.

The J gene is TRBJ2-7, the V gene TRBV11-2; 7 bases match TRBD1. The V gene end was trimmed by 1 base and the J gene end by 2 bases; junction bases not matched to a gene: 2. The length of the CDR3 is 14 residues. CDR1 is SGHAT and CDR2 is FQNNGV in the germline V gene. In DNA form, the CDR3 reads TGTGCCAGCAGCTTAGCAGGGACAGCCTACGAGCAGTACTTC. Its protein is CASSLAGTAYEQYF.

The chain has TRBV7-2 and TRBJ2-7; tentative D call: TRBD2 (6 bases). Trimming shortened V by 1 base and J by 1 base, and 11 bases separated the two germline ends. From germline, CDR1 is SGHTA and CDR2 FQGNSA. This CDR3 is built from 15 residues. The CDR3 sequence: CASSLGGGNSYEQYF. CDR3 nucleotides: TGTGCCAGCAGCTTAGGGGGAGGCAATTCCTACGAGCAGTACTTC.

This clone was detected a few times. The rearrangement uses TRBV23-1 and TRBJ2-1, with 9 nucleotides matching TRBD1. TRBV23-1 is an open reading frame, and its role is uncertain. This CDR3 region has 15 residues. V dropped 6 bases and J dropped 6; count of bases not matched to a gene: 9. The CDR3 protein is CASRPDRGLANEQFF. The CDR3 bases are TGCGCCAGCAGGCCGGACAGGGGATTAGCCAATGAGCAGTTCTTC.

The chain couples TRBV10-2 to TRBJ1-5; 9 bases map to TRBD1. CDR3 length: 13 amino acids. The V and J ends lost 6 bases and 7 bases, in that order; junction bases with no gene match: 4. Germline V gene data show CDR1 as WSHSY and CDR2 as SAAADI. CDR3: CASSRQGDQPQHF. As DNA, the CDR3 is TGCGCCAGCAGCAGACAGGGGGACCAGCCCCAGCATTTT.

The chain combines TRBV7-2 with TRBJ2-7; TRBD1 might be the D (5 bases). Trimming removed 2 bases from V and 6 bases from J, with 14 bases in between. CDR1 is SGHTA and CDR2 is FQGNSA in the germline V gene. The CDR3 loop spans 14 amino acids. CDR3 bases: TGTGCCAGCAGCTTACAGGGATTCCGGGTCGAGCAGTACTTC. Protein sequence: CASSLQGFRVEQYF.

CDR3 amino acids: CASSAKFRGDEQYF. The CDR3 DNA reads as TGTGCCAGCAGCGCCAAATTCAGGGGGGACGAGCAGTACTTC. The chain recombines TRBV9 with TRBJ2-7; weak D call: TRBD1 (7 bases). This CDR3 contains 14 residues. Between the trimmed V and J ends, which lost 3 bases and 5 bases, there was a span of 15 bases. Germline V gives CDR1 SGDLS, CDR2 YYNGEE.

J is TRBJ1-2 and V is TRBV5-6; 7 nucleotides line up with TRBD1. The V and J ends lost 3 bases and 7 bases, in that order; junction bases with no gene match: 6. This CDR3 contains 13 residues. Germline CDR1 SGHDT, CDR2 YYEEEE. CDR3 sequence (DNA): TGTGCCAGCAGCTCCACAGGGGTTGGTGGCTACACCTTC. This gives the protein CASSSTGVGGYTF.

The CDR3 sequence: CATSRNDGRRGAFF. CDR3 coding DNA: TGTGCCACCAGCCGGAACGACGGCCGAAGGGGAGCTTTCTTT. J is TRBJ1-1 and V is TRBV15; D is possibly TRBD1 (5 bases). Per the germline V gene, CDR1 is LNHNV and CDR2 is YYDKDF (reference sequence). The CDR3 length is 14 residues. V was shortened by 5 bases and J by 10 bases, with 20 bases between the two germline ends.

The chain uses TRBV6-1 and TRBJ1-2, with TRBD1 as a possible D gene (6 bases). The CDR3 runs to 14 residues. Germline-derived CDR1 and CDR2 are MNHNS and SASEGT. The ends were cut back, 2 bases at V and 8 bases at J, with 15 bases in the middle. In DNA, the CDR3 is TGTGCCAGCAGTGAATCTCAGGGGCCAGGAGGCTACACCTTC. Its translation is CASSESQGPGGYTF.

This clone appeared a few times. The chain combines TRBV15 with TRBJ1-4; D may be TRBD1 (6 bases). Per the germline V gene, CDR1 is LNHNV and CDR2 is YYDKDF (reference sequence). The germline V and J ends were trimmed by 0 bases and 7 bases, with 18 bases remaining between them. The CDR3 spans 17 residues. The CDR3, as DNA: TGTGCCACCAGCAGAGAGGGGAAGGGGGTTTCCGGTGAAAAACTGTTTTTT. It translates to CATSREGKGVSGEKLFF.

This clone has just a few counts. This chain uses TRBV7-8 with TRBJ1-2; D gene ambiguous. In germline, CDR1 is SGHVS, CDR2 FQNEAQ. The CDR3 extends over 12 amino acids. V was clipped by 5 bases and J by 6 bases, with 10 bases between them. This chain's CDR3 is CASSRPKHGYTF. CDR3 DNA: TGTGCCAGCAGCCGACCTAAGCATGGCTACACCTTC.

This chain joins TRBV7-6 and TRBJ1-6, with D possibly being TRBD1 (5 bases). Trimming stripped 5 bases from V and 3 bases from J, with 17 bases between. The CDR3 runs 17 residues. Per the germline V gene, CDR1 is SGHVS and CDR2 is FNYEAQ. The CDR3 DNA is TGTGCCAGCAGCCCCAGGCGGGGGAGCTACTATAATTCACCCCTCCACTTT. Its protein product is CASSPRRGSYYNSPLHF.

The V call is TRBV6-5, the J call TRBJ2-7, with a tentative D call TRBD1 (5 bases). Trimming cost V 5 bases and J 3 bases, with 11 bases left between them. CDR1 is MNHEY, CDR2 SVGAGI, per germline. The CDR3 has 13 amino acids. Written as DNA, the CDR3 is TGTGCCAGCAGTCAGGGTGTAAGCTACGAGCAGTACTTC. Protein product: CASSQGVSYEQYF.

The chain employs TRBV18 and TRBJ1-2; 10 bases map to TRBD1. V shed 4 bases, J shed 5 bases, and the junction held 7 bases outside the gene matches. CDR1 and CDR2 from the germline V gene are KGHSH and LQKENI. The CDR3 loop spans 15 amino acids. Written as DNA, the CDR3 is TGTGCCAGCTCACTGGGGACAGGGGAGAGGTATGGCTACACCTTC. Its protein is CASSLGTGERYGYTF.

Notes on this clone: The same CDR3 also results from other DNA sequences found in this sample. The chain carries TRBV5-1 and TRBJ1-3; D gene ambiguous. CDR1 is SGHRS, CDR2 YFSETQ, per germline. V shed 0 bases and J shed 0 bases, with 7 bases lying between them. The CDR3 contains 15 residues. This CDR3 reads CASSLGGSSGNTIYF. CDR3 nucleotides: TGCGCCAGCAGCTTGGGAGGGAGCTCTGGAAACACCATATATTTT.

V and J are TRBV3-1 (or the pseudogene TRBV3-2) and TRBJ1-3; possibly TRBD1 for D (5 bases). The CDR3 covers 14 residues. Germline lookup yields CDR1 LGHDT and CDR2 YNNKEL (reference sequence). Trimming cost V 5 bases and J 3 bases, with 11 bases left between them. CDR3 protein: CASSSQGGGNTIYF. CDR3 nucleotide sequence: TGTGCCAGCAGCAGCCAGGGTGGTGGAAACACCATATATTTT.

The CDR3 sequence is CASSMAGRGEQFF. The CDR3 DNA is TGTGCCAGTAGTATGGCCGGGAGAGGCGAGCAGTTCTTC. The V gene is TRBV19, the J gene TRBJ2-1; D perhaps matches TRBD2 (6 bases). The CDR3 is made up of 13 amino acids. Trimming left V 3 bases short and J 10 bases short, with 13 bases between. Germline V gene data show CDR1 as LNHDA and CDR2 as SQIVND (reference sequence).

The CDR3 is CASSQEGQGTGELFF. The CDR3 coding sequence is TGCGCCAGCAGCCAAGAGGGACAGGGCACCGGGGAGCTGTTTTTT. V and J are TRBV4-3 and TRBJ2-2; 9 bases line up with TRBD1. The germline gives CDR1 LGHNA, CDR2 YSLEER. The length of the CDR3 is 15 residues. Trimming at V came to 0 bases and at J to 4 bases, leaving 0 bases not matched to a gene.